This T cell receptor beta chain was documented in a study of cytomegalovirus exposure and HLA in healthy donors. Study as a whole: Unique TCRs numbering about 87 million, obtained from HLA-typed donors, made up an early data release. Study-level points and caveats: The authors assumed roughly uniform sequencing depth across donors for presence/absence analyses.

In this sample, this clone turned up a few times. The antigen is unknown. The PCR contained 60 Vbeta and 13 Jbeta primers. Per the authors' pipeline: Later, 65 million to 85 million unique TCR beta chains were counted in an analysis, and 10 million to 12 million of them were shared. The method was immunoSEQ multiplex PCR; TCRdb's version includes in-frame clones alone and lacks a portion of them. Clonal size and the V and J genes are those of that table, whereas D and trimming came from the DNA. Of 150,000 to 200,000 clones listed, 86% were seen once; the top ten hold about 2%. Although they were nominally healthy when sampled, donors likely had unrecorded immune exposures. The germline CDR1 and CDR2 sequences are MGHRA and YSYEKL. V lost 4 bases and J 6 bases, leaving 14 bases between the germline ends. The CDR3 runs 14 residues.

What was sequenced was PBMCs. The chain is built from TRBV4-1 and TRBJ2-3; tentatively, D is TRBD2 (6 bases). The TCR comes from a woman under 30 in good health and CMV-seronegative. The CDR3 DNA follows: TGCGCCAGCAGCCCTGGGCGGAGGGCGGATACGCAGTATTTT. Encoded protein: CASSPGRRADTQYF.